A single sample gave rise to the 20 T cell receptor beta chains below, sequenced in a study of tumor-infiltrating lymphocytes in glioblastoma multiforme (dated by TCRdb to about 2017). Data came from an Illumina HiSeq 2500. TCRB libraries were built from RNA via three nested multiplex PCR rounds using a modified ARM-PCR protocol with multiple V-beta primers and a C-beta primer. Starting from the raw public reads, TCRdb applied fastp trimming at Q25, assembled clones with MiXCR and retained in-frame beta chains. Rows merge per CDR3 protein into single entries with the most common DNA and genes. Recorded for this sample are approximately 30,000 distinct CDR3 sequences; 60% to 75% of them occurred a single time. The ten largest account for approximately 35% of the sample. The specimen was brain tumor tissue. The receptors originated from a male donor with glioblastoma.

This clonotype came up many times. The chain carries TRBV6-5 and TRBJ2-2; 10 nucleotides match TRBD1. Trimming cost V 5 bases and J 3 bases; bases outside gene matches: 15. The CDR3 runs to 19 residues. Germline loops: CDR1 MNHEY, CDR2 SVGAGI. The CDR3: CASSQGWGRDRGHTGELFF. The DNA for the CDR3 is TGTGCCAGCAGTCAAGGTTGGGGGAGGGACAGGGGACACACCGGGGAGCTGTTTTTT.

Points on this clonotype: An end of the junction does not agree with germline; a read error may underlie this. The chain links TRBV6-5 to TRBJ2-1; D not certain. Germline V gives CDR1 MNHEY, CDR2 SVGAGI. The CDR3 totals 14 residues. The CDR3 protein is CASSYGPGLGERFF. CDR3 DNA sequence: TGTGCCAGCAGTTACGGGCCGGGTTTAGGTGAGCGGTTCTTC.

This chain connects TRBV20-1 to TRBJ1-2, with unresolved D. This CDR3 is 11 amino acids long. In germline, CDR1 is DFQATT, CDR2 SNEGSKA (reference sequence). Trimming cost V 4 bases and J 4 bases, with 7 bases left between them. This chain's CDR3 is CSAIGSYGYTF. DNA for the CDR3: TGCAGTGCTATAGGGAGCTATGGCTACACCTTC.

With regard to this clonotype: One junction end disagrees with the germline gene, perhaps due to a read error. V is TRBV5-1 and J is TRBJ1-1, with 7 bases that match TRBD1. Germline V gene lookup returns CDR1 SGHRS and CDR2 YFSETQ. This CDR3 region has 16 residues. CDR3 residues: CASSPSPGQMNTEVFF. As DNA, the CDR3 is TGCGCCAGCAGCCCGTCCCCGGGACAGATGAACACTGAAGTTTTCTTT.

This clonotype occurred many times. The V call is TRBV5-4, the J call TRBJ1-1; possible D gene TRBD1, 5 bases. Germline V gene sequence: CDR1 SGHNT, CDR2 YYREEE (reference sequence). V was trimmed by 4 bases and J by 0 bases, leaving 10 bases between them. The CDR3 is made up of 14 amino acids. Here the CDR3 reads CASSRDSMNTEAFF. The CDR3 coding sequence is TGTGCCAGCAGCAGAGACAGCATGAACACTGAAGCTTTCTTT. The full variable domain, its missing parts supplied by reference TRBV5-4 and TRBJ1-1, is ETGVTQSPTHLIKTRGQQVTLRCSSQSGHNTVSWYQQALGQGPQFIFQYYREEENGRGNFPPRFSGLQFPNYSSELNVNALELDDSALYLCASSRDSMNTEAFFGQGTRLTVV.

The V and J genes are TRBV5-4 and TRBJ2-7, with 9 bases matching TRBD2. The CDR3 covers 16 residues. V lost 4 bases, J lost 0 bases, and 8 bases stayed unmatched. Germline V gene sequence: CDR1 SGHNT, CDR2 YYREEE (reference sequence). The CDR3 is CASSRGAGGSSYEQYF. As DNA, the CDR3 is TGTGCCAGCAGCCGGGGGGCGGGAGGGAGCTCCTACGAGCAGTACTTC.

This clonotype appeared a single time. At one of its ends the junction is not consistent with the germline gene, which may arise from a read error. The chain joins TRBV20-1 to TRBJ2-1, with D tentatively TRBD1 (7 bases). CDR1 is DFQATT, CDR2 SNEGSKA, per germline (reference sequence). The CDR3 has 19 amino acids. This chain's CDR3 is CNARDLGGFHGSLYNEQFF. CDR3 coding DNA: TGCAATGCTAGAGATTTAGGGGGCTTTCACGGGAGCCTGTACAATGAGCAGTTCTTC.

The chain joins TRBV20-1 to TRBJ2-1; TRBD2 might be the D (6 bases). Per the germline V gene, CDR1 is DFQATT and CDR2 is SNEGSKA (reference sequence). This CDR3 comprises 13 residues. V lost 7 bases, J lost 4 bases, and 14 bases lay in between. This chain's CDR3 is CSGTGRSYNEQFF. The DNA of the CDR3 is TGCAGTGGTACCGGGAGAAGTTACAATGAGCAGTTCTTC.

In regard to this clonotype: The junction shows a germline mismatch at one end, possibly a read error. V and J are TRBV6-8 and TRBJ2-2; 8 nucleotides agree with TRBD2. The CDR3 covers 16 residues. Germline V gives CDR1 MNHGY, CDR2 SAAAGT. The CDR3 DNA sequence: TGTGTCAGCAGGATGGTCCCGGGACTAGAGACCGGGGGGCTGTTTTTT. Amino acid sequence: CVSRMVPGLETGGLFF.

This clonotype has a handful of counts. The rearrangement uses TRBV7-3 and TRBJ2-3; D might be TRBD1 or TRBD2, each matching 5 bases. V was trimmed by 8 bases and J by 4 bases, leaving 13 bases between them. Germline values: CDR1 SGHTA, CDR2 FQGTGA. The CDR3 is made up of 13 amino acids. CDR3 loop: CASGRGAADTQYF. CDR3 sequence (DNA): TGTGCCAGCGGTCGGGGCGCAGCAGATACGCAGTATTTT.

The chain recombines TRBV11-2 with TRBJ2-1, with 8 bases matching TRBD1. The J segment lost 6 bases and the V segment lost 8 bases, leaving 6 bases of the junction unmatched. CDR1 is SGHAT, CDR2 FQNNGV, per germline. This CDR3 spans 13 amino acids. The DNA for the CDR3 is TGTGCCAGCGGTTTCACAGGGGGCAATGAGCAGTTCTTC. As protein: CASGFTGGNEQFF.

The CDR3 here is CASSPVGQGALKDTEAFF. DNA for the CDR3: TGTGCCAGTAGTCCGGTAGGACAGGGGGCGCTTAAGGACACTGAAGCTTTCTTT. The chain is built from TRBV19 and TRBJ1-1; 11 bases map to TRBD1. The germline gives CDR1 LNHDA, CDR2 SQIVND (reference sequence). With V trimmed by 5 bases and J by 3 bases, 14 bases remained unmatched. This CDR3 has 18 residues.

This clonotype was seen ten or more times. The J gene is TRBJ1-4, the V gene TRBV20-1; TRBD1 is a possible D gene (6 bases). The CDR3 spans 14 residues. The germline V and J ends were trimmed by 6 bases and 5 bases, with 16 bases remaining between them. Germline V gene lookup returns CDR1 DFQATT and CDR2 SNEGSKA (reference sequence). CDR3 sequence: CSAEVDRTNEKLFF. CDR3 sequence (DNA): TGCAGTGCCGAAGTTGACAGGACCAATGAAAAACTGTTTTTT.

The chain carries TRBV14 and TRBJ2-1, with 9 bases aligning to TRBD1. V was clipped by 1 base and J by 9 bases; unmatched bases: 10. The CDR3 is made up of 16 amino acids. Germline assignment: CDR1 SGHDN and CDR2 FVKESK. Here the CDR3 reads CASSQVTGGAHSEQFF. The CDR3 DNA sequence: TGTGCCAGCAGCCAAGTAACAGGGGGCGCCCACAGTGAGCAGTTCTTC.

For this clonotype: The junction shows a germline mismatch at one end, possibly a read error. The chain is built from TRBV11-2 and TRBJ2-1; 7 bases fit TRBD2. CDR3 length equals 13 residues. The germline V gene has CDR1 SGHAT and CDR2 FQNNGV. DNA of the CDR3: TGTGTCAGCAGCTTAGATGGGGGGGGTGAGCAGTTCTTC. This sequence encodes CVSSLDGGGEQFF. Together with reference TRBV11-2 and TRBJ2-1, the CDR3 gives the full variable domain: EAGVAQSPRYKIIEKRQSVAFWCNPISGHATLYWYQQILGQGPKLLIQFQNNGVVDDSQLPKDRFSAERLKGVDSTLKIQPAKLEDSAVYLCVSSLDGGGEQFFGPGTRLTVL.

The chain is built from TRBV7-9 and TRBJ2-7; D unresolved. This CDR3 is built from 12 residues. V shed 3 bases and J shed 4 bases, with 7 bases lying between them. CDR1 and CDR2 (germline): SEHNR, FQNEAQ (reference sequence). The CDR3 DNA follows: TGTGCCAGCAGCTTGTTGGGTTACGAGCAGTACTTC. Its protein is CASSLLGYEQYF.

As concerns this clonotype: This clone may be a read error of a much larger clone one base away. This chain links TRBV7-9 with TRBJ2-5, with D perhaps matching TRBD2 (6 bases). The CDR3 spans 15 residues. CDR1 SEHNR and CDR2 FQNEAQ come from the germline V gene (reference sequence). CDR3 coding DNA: TGTGACAGCAGCTTAGCGGTTGACTTTCAAGAGTCCCAGTACTTC. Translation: CDSSLAVDFQESQYF.

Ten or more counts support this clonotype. CDR3 coding DNA: TGTGCCAGCAGCAGTGAGGGGGGCAATCAGCCCCAGCATTTT. Translated: CASSSEGGNQPQHF. This rearrangement joins TRBV7-8 to TRBJ1-5, with D possibly matching TRBD1 (6 bases). The CDR3 loop spans 14 amino acids. With 5 bases removed from V and 2 bases from J, the gap between germline ends came to 10 bases. CDR1 is SGHVS, CDR2 FQNEAQ, per germline.

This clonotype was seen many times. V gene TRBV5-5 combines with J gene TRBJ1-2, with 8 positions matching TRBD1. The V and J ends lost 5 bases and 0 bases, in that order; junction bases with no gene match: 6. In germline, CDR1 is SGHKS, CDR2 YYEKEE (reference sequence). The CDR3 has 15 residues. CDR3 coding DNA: TGTGCCAGCAGGCCAAGACAGGGGACTAACTATGGCTACACCTTC. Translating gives CASRPRQGTNYGYTF.

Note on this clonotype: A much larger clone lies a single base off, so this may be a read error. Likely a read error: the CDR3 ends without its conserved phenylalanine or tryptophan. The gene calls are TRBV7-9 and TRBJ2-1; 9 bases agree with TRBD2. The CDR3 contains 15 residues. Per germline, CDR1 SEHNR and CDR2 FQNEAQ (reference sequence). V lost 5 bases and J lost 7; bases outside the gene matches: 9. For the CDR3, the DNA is TGTGCCAGCAGCCTTAGCGGGAGTGGACGGAATGAGCAGTTCGTC. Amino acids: CASSLSGSGRNEQFV.